The rows below give T cell receptor beta chains drawn from one sample of a study of CD8 T cells in Susac syndrome. MiXCR, run by TCRdb on the immunoSEQ multiplex PCR reads, gives a single entry per CDR3 protein. The data hold some 130,000 distinct CDR3 sequences, with roughly 80% observed a single time. The sequencing sample was made of CD8+ T cells from PBMCs. The receptors were gathered from a human donor with multiple sclerosis. Each CDR3 is given with its conserved first and last residue.

TRBJ2-1,TRBV9,CASSVGLVYEQFF
TRBJ2-1,TRBV28,CASSSYWTSGGYNEQFF
TRBJ1-1,TRBV14,CASSLHQGTEAFF
TRBJ2-1,TRBV24-1,CATSDLTEQFF
TRBJ1-1,TRBV7-9,CASSGPGGSGLREAFF
TRBJ2-3,TRBV9,CASSVAADSTDTQYF
TRBJ2-3,TRBV7-8,CASSLLPEADTQYF
TRBJ2-2,TRBV15,CATSPFDAGELFF
TRBJ2-3,TRBV12-3/TRBV12-4,CASEDRGHTDTQYF
TRBJ1-1,TRBV19,CATETGGNTEAFF
TRBJ2-5,TRBV29-1,CSSFQEDQYF
TRBJ2-2,TRBV19,CASSEGLLWTGELFF